This section outlines one TCR beta chain sequence together with its context. The data were obtained in a study of blood T cell repertoires in COVID-19. Study-level information: The analysed material was cDNA or gDNA that came from T cells, B-cell-depleted T cells, or PBMCs.

Method: immunoSEQ multiplex PCR; TCRdb's copy keeps in-frame clones and lacks some. Of about 180,000 clones listed, just over 85% were seen once; the top ten hold 8% to 10%. Germline-derived CDR1 and CDR2 are LNHDA and SQIVND (reference sequence). This CDR3 contains 15 residues. After removal of 5 bases from V and 3 bases from J, the junction contained 5 bases not matched to a gene. This chain joins TRBV19 and TRBJ2-7; TRBD1 matches at 12 bases. The source of this sequence is a man between 50 and 59 years old with active or convalescent COVID-19. The sequenced sample was peripheral blood. The CDR3 DNA reads as TGTGCCAGTAGTCAAGGGACAGGGGGCCTCTACGAGCAGTACTTC. Translation: CASSQGTGGLYEQYF.